The 26 T cell receptor beta chains given below trace back to one sample, sequenced in a study of persistence of HIV-infected CD4 T cells. This was the immunoSEQ version 4 assay in survey mode. TCRdb's copy holds only in-frame clones and misses some; the assay was immunoSEQ multiplex PCR. The sample lists 40,000 to 60,000 clones; 70% to 90% were seen once. Cells were stimulated nonspecifically with anti-CD3/anti-CD28 magnetic beads. Sorting selected CD4+ T cells upregulating both CD40 ligand and CD69. For these TCRs, the target antigens are not known. The sample in question was CD4+ T cells sorted from PBMCs after 18-hour stimulation, obtained from a patient who received antiretroviral therapy. These receptors all stem from an adult woman with HIV who was CMV-seropositive.

This clone was counted a few times. The rearrangement links TRBV19 to TRBJ2-7; possibly TRBD1 or TRBD2 for D (5 bases each). Germline loops: CDR1 LNHDA, CDR2 SQIVND (reference sequence). The CDR3 extends over 16 amino acids. The V end lost 1 base, the J end lost 4 bases, and 17 bases lay between the germline ends. The CDR3 DNA reads as TGTGCCAGTAGTATAGGAGGCCGGGGCTCGGGTTACGAGCAGTACTTC. Translating it yields CASSIGGRGSGYEQYF.

The CDR3 spells CAWSVQGNTEAFF. The CDR3 bases are TGTGCCTGGAGTGTACAGGGGAACACTGAAGCTTTCTTT. The chain couples TRBV30 to TRBJ1-1; D possibly corresponds to TRBD1 (6 bases). In germline, CDR1 is GTSNPN, CDR2 SVGIG (reference sequence). CDR3 size: 13 residues. V lost 0 bases and J 1 base, leaving 6 bases between the germline ends.

The chain links TRBV5-6 to TRBJ1-2, with 7 bases identical to TRBD1. CDR3 length: 15 residues. CDR1 and CDR2 from the germline V gene are SGHDT and YYEEEE. The ends lost 4 bases at V and 4 bases at J; junction bases unmatched: 10. CDR3 protein: CASSLSVRGSYGYTF. CDR3 DNA sequence: TGTGCCAGCAGCCTGTCAGTCAGGGGGTCCTATGGCTACACCTTC.

The chain links TRBV10-1 to TRBJ1-5; TRBD1 matches 8 bases. The CDR3 sequence is 17 residues long. The V gene end was trimmed by 0 bases and the J gene end by 7 bases; junction bases not matched to a gene: 11. CDR1 is WNHNN, CDR2 SYGVQD, per germline (reference sequence). CDR3 nucleotides: TGCGCCAGCAGTGAGTCAAGACCCGGACAGGGTGACCAGCCCCAGCATTTT. This gives the protein CASSESRPGQGDQPQHF.

The rearrangement uses TRBV28 and TRBJ1-4, with D perhaps TRBD1 (5 bases). This CDR3 spans 14 amino acids. V was shortened by 3 bases and J by 1 base, with 6 bases between the two germline ends. Germline CDR1 and CDR2: MDHEN and SYDVKM. The chain's CDR3 is CASSFGGTNEKLFF. As DNA, the CDR3 is TGTGCCAGCAGTTTTGGGGGAACTAATGAAAAACTGTTTTTT.

This clone turned up a few times. This chain joins TRBV7-3 and TRBJ1-2; weak D call: TRBD1 (5 bases). CDR1 is SGHTA, CDR2 FQGTGA, per germline. V was cut by 5 bases and J by 6 bases, with 10 bases left in between. The CDR3 totals 12 residues. CDR3 residues: CASSDSQHGYTF. CDR3 sequence (DNA): TGTGCCAGCAGCGACAGTCAGCATGGCTACACCTTC.

This clone was recorded once. V is TRBV10-2 and J is TRBJ2-3; no clear D. Germline-derived CDR1 and CDR2 are WSHSY and SAAADI. V was pared by 4 bases and J by 2 bases, with 4 bases between. This CDR3 region has 12 residues. This CDR3 reads CASSVTTDTQYF. In DNA, the CDR3 is TGCGCCAGCAGTGTGACCACAGATACGCAGTATTTT.

This clone has a single count. CDR3 residues: CASSESDTQYF. The CDR3 nucleotides are TGTGCCAGCAGTGAGTCAGATACGCAGTATTTT. This sequence joins TRBV2 and TRBJ2-3, with D uncertain. This CDR3 is 11 amino acids long. Germline values: CDR1 SNHLY, CDR2 FYNNEI. With 3 bases removed from V and 4 bases from J, the gap between germline ends came to 2 bases.

The chain has TRBV29-1 and TRBJ2-3; the D is unclear. Trimming removed 4 bases at V and 1 base at J, with 6 bases between. CDR1 SQVTM and CDR2 ANQGSEA come from the germline V gene. The CDR3 totals 12 residues. The CDR3 spells CSVVWGTDTQYF. The CDR3 region has the DNA TGCAGCGTTGTTTGGGGCACAGATACGCAGTATTTT.

The chain couples TRBV24-1 to TRBJ2-2, with 8 bases aligning to TRBD1. This CDR3 contains 16 residues. The germline V gene encodes CDR1 KGHDR and CDR2 SFDVKD. J lost 4 bases, V lost 3 bases, and 6 bases had no gene match. The CDR3 DNA follows: TGTGCCACCAGTGATCCAGACAGGGGAAGCACCGGGGAGCTGTTTTTT. This sequence encodes CATSDPDRGSTGELFF.

The J gene is TRBJ1-1, the V gene TRBV30; the D is unclear. CDR3 length equals 11 residues. Trimming shortened V by 1 base and J by 11 bases, and 11 bases separated the two germline ends. Germline V gene sequence: CDR1 GTSNPN, CDR2 SVGIG (reference sequence). The CDR3 nucleotides read TGTGCCTGGAGTGCCCTTCTGGGGGCTTTCTTT. Translating gives CAWSALLGAFF.

This chain uses TRBV18 with TRBJ2-7, with TRBD1 as a possible D gene (5 bases). CDR1 KGHSH and CDR2 LQKENI come from the germline V gene. Trimming cost V 6 bases and J 2 bases, with 14 bases left between them. The CDR3 loop spans 14 amino acids. Here the CDR3 DNA reads TGTGCCAGCTCTTCCACAGGTAATACCTACGAGCAGTACTTC. Translated: CASSSTGNTYEQYF.

The chain carries TRBV27 and TRBJ1-1; 7 bases are shared with TRBD1. Germline CDR1 is MNHEY and CDR2 is SMNVEV (reference sequence). V dropped 4 bases and J dropped 0; count of bases not matched to a gene: 5. The CDR3 is 15 amino acids. The CDR3 nucleotides are TGTGCCAGCAGTTCGGACAGGCTTATGAACACTGAAGCTTTCTTT. This gives the protein CASSSDRLMNTEAFF.

This chain links TRBV7-8 with TRBJ2-1; no firm D call. The CDR3 is 13 residues long. Germline CDR1 SGHVS, CDR2 FQNEAQ. Trimming took off 1 base at V and 1 base at J, with 2 bases between the two ends. The CDR3 nucleotides read TGTGCCAGCAGCTTAGTTTCCTACAATGAGCAGTTCTTC. Its protein product is CASSLVSYNEQFF.

V and J are TRBV3-1 (or the pseudogene TRBV3-2) and TRBJ1-2, with D uncertain. This CDR3 has 15 amino acids. Germline loops: CDR1 LGHDT, CDR2 YNNKEL (reference sequence). With 4 bases removed from V and 5 bases from J, the gap between germline ends came to 17 bases. The DNA of the CDR3 is TGTGCCAGCAGCCCTCGACCAAGATCCAAGTATGGCTACACCTTC. Its protein product is CASSPRPRSKYGYTF.

The chain carries TRBV28 and TRBJ2-7, with 12 bases matching TRBD1. The trim removed 7 bases at V and 9 bases at J, leaving 10 bases unmatched. The CDR3 has 14 amino acids. CDR1 and CDR2 (germline): MDHEN, SYDVKM. CDR3 coding DNA: TGTGCCAGCACCCCGGGACAGGGGGCTTATGGGCAGTACTTC. Translated: CASTPGQGAYGQYF.

The chain's CDR3 is CSVSTDRVHEQYF. The CDR3 DNA reads as TGCAGCGTTTCTACCGACAGGGTCCACGAGCAGTACTTC. The rearrangement uses TRBV29-1 and TRBJ2-7; TRBD1 matches 7 bases. Trimming at V came to 5 bases and at J to 5 bases, leaving 9 bases not matched to a gene. This CDR3 contains 13 residues. The germline V gene encodes CDR1 SQVTM and CDR2 ANQGSEA.

Written as DNA, the CDR3 is TGTGCCAGCGATCCAGGCCAAAGGTATGGCTACACCTTC. It specifies CASDPGQRYGYTF. The chain uses TRBV28 and TRBJ1-2; D remains unclear. Germline CDR1 and CDR2: MDHEN and SYDVKM. This CDR3 region has 13 residues. The V end was cut by 8 bases, the J end by 5 bases, with 15 bases between.

The chain employs TRBV28 and TRBJ1-6; D ambiguous. With 8 bases removed from V and 9 bases from J, the gap between germline ends came to 14 bases. The germline gives CDR1 MDHEN, CDR2 SYDVKM. The CDR3 has 13 amino acids. The CDR3 DNA sequence: TGTGCCAGCCGGGAAGGAGAGGCTTCACCCCTCCACTTT. Amino acids: CASREGEASPLHF.

This chain joins TRBV30 and TRBJ2-7; D not certain. This CDR3 is 14 amino acids long. V was trimmed by 2 bases and J by 0 bases, leaving 11 bases between them. The germline V gene has CDR1 GTSNPN and CDR2 SVGIG (reference sequence). The CDR3 sequence: CAWSPRWGSYEQYF. The CDR3 nucleotides read TGTGCCTGGAGTCCGCGGTGGGGCTCCTACGAGCAGTACTTC. Drawing the rest from reference TRBV30 and TRBJ2-7, the complete variable domain is SQTIHQWPATLVQPVGSPLSLECTVEGTSNPNLYWYRQAAGRGLQLLFYSVGIGQISSEVPQNLSASRPQDRQFILSSKKLLLSDSGFYLCAWSPRWGSYEQYFGPGTRLTVT.

This clone was detected only once. This sequence joins TRBV7-2 and TRBJ1-2; maybe TRBD1 (6 bases). Trimming cost V 7 bases and J 7 bases, with 19 bases left between them. The CDR3 sequence is 14 residues long. From germline, CDR1 is SGHTA and CDR2 FQGNSA. DNA for the CDR3: TGTGCCAGCACCCCGGGGGGGGCTATTTCTGGCTACACCTTC. Protein sequence: CASTPGGAISGYTF.

The chain is built from TRBV19 and TRBJ1-1, with D hard to call. Deletions cut 3 bases from V and 5 bases from J, with 13 bases between. Germline V gene data show CDR1 as LNHDA and CDR2 as SQIVND (reference sequence). This CDR3 spans 14 amino acids. The CDR3 nucleotides are TGTGCCAGTAGTATCAGTGGAACGGGGACTGAAGCTTTCTTT. Residues: CASSISGTGTEAFF.

This chain connects TRBV7-8 to TRBJ1-5; D is undetermined. This CDR3 has 11 amino acids. V was trimmed by 2 bases and J by 4 bases, leaving 0 bases between them. CDR1 is SGHVS, CDR2 FQNEAQ, per germline. CDR3 DNA sequence: TGTGCCAGCAGCTTAAATCAGCCCCAGCATTTT. It specifies CASSLNQPQHF.

The chain combines TRBV29-1 with TRBJ1-1; no definite D call. Deletions cut 5 bases from V and 4 bases from J, with 8 bases between. The CDR3 is 11 residues long. Germline CDR1 SQVTM, CDR2 ANQGSEA. The CDR3 here is CSVRRATEAFF. Here the CDR3 DNA reads TGCAGCGTTAGGAGAGCCACTGAAGCTTTCTTT.

The V call is TRBV29-1, the J call TRBJ2-1; TRBD1 agrees at 8 bases. In germline, CDR1 is SQVTM, CDR2 ANQGSEA. J gave up 6 bases and V 6 bases, and 16 bases lay outside the gene matches. The CDR3 runs to 16 residues. The CDR3 reads CSVSTRGQEVSNEQFF. The CDR3 nucleotides are TGCAGCGTCAGCACGCGGGGACAGGAGGTCTCCAATGAGCAGTTCTTC.

The chain joins TRBV19 to TRBJ1-1; possible D gene TRBD1, 5 bases. The CDR3 runs 16 residues. V was cut by 5 bases and J by 7 bases, with 23 bases left in between. Germline V gene lookup returns CDR1 LNHDA and CDR2 SQIVND (reference sequence). The CDR3 loop is CASSPRAGSQYSEAFF. CDR3 nucleotide sequence: TGTGCCAGTAGTCCTCGGGCAGGGAGCCAATATAGTGAAGCTTTCTTT.